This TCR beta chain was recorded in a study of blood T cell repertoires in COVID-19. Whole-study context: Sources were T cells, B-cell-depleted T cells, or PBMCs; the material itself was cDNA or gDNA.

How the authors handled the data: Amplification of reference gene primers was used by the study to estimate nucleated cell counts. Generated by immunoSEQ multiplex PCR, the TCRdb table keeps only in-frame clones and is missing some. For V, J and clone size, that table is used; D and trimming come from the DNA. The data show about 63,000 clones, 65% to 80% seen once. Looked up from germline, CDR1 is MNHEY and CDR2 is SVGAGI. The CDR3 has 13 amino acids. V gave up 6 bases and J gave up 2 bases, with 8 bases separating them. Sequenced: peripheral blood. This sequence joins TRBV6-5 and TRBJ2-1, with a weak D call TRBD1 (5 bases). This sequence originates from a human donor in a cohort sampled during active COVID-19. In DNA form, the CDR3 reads TGTGCCAGCAGGCGACAGACCTACAATGAGCAGTTCTTC. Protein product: CASRRQTYNEQFF.